The TCR beta chain under discussion was sequenced for a study of blood T cell repertoires in COVID-19 (dated by TCRdb to 2018 to 2021). Study-level background: Samples from collaborators originated in the United States, Italy and Spain and spanned both the acute and convalescent phases of COVID-19. The sample metadata nearly always contained a de-identified subject ID, COVID-19 status, age in years and sex. The material from the prospective study consisted of cDNA or gDNA derived from T cells, B-cell-depleted T cells, or PBMCs. Subjects who had been exposed to COVID-19, were actively infected with it, or had recovered from it provided the deeply sampled blood TCRbeta repertoires that made up the dataset. Where available, HLA class I and class II types were taken from metadata supplied by the sample provider and were not determined by assay-based typing. Samples came from the ongoing ImmuneRACE study (first 160 participants) plus 1,254 subjects from 6 global collaborators. A freely available public database, intended as a resource for researchers studying the immune response to SARS-CoV-2, is where the repertoires were released. The paper's findings and limits, for the study overall: Clinical and demographic metadata were provided uncurated, with the amount varying by source and participant.

Based on the germline V gene (reference sequence), the CDR1 and CDR2 sequences are LGHDT and YNNKEL. The CDR3 has 14 amino acids, counting the end cysteine and phenylalanine. Only CDR3 DNA is held: 42 bases, read in frame from base 1. At the junction V is shortened by 3 bases and J by 7 bases, with 10 bases in between. This clone has a handful of counts. Its antigen is still unknown. There are no base qualities to consult, and no much larger clone falls within one base. TCRbeta CDR3 regions were amplified from genomic DNA by means of the immunoSEQ Assay, a bias-controlled multiplex PCR. In the original analysis: The number of nucleated cells in each sample was estimated by amplification of reference gene primers within the assay. Sequence reads were collapsed and filtered to measure the absolute abundance of every unique TCRbeta CDR3 rearrangement. For each sample, productive Simpson clonality was calculated as the square root of Simpson's diversity index over productive rearrangements. TCRdb carries this immuneACCESS record with in-frame sequences only. Its versions omit some clonotypes, under half of them owing to an unresolved V gene in the studies checked, with the rest unexplained. V, J and clone size were drawn from that table, and D and trimming were deduced from the DNA. The sample table holds about 190,000 clones, of which 85% to 90% were seen once. The top ten clonotypes cover 0.62% of the sample.

Whole blood was collected in K2EDTA tubes by collaborating institutions according to the institutions' own protocols. For TCRbeta analysis, collaborators shipped samples in one of three forms: frozen whole blood, isolated PBMCs, or DNA extracted from either of those sample types. Rearrangement joined TRBV3-1 (or the pseudogene TRBV3-2) to TRBJ1-6, with TRBD1 perhaps the D gene, on 6 matching bases. The sample comprised peripheral blood. The clonotype comes from a man aged 50 or older with acute or convalescent COVID-19. The DNA is TGTGCCAGCAGCCACACAGGGTGGAATTCACCCCTCCACTTT. Its protein product is CASSHTGWNSPLHF.